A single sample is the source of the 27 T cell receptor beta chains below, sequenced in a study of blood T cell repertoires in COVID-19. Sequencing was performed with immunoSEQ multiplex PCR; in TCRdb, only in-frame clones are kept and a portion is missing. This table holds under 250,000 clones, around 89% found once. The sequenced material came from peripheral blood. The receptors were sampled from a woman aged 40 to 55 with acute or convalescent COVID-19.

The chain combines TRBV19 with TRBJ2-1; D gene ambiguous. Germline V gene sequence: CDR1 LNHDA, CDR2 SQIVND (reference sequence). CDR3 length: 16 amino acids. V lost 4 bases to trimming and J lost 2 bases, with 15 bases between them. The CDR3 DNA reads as TGTGCCAGTAGTACCAACTCCCGTCCCCCCTACAATGAGCAGTTCTTC. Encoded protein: CASSTNSRPPYNEQFF.

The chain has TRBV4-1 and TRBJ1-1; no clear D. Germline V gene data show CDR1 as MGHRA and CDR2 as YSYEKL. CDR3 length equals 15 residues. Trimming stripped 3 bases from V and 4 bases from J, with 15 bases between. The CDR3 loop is CASSHPGIASTEAFF. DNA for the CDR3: TGCGCCAGCAGCCACCCCGGGATCGCAAGCACTGAAGCTTTCTTT.

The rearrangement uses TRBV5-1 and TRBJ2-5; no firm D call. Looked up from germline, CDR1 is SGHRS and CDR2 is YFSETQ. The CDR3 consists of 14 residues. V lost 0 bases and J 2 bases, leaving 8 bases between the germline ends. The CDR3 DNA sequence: TGCGCCAGCAGCTTGGCTGGCAGACAAGAGACCCAGTACTTC. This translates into CASSLAGRQETQYF.

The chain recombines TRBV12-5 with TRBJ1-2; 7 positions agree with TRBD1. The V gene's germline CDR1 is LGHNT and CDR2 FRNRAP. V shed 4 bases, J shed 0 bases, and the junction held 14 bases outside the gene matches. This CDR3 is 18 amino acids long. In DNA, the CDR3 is TGTGCTAGTGGTTCCCCCCGGGACAGAATGAGGGCTAACTATGGCTACACCTTC. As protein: CASGSPRDRMRANYGYTF. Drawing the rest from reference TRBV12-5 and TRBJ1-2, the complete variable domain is DARVTQTPRHKVTEMGQEVTMRCQPILGHNTVFWYRQTMMQGLELLAYFRNRAPLDDSGMPKDRFSAEMPDATLATLKIQPSEPRDSAVYFCASGSPRDRMRANYGYTFGSGTRLTVV.

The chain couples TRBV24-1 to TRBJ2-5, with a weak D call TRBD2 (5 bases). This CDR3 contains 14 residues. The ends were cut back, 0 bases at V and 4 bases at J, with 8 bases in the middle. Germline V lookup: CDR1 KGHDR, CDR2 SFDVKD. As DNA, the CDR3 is TGTGCCACCAGTGATTTGAAAGGAGGAGAGACCCAGTACTTC. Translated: CATSDLKGGETQYF.

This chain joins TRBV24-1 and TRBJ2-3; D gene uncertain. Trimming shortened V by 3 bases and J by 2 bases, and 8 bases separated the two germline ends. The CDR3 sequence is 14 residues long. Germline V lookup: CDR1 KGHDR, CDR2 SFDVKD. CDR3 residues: CATSDPRFTDTQYF. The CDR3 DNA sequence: TGTGCCACCAGTGATCCCAGGTTCACAGATACGCAGTATTTT.

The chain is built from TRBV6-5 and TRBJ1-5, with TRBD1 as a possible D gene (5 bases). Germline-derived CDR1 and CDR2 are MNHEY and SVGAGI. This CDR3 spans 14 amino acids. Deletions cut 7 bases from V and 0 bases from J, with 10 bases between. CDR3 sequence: CASTGGDSNQPQHF. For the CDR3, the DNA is TGTGCCAGCACCGGGGGAGATAGCAATCAGCCCCAGCATTTT.

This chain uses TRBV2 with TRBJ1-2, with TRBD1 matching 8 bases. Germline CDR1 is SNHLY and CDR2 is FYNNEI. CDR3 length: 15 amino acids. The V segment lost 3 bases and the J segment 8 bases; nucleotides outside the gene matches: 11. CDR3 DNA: TGTGCCAGCAGTGACCGGACAGGGAGTATGGAAGGCTACACCTTC. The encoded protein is CASSDRTGSMEGYTF.

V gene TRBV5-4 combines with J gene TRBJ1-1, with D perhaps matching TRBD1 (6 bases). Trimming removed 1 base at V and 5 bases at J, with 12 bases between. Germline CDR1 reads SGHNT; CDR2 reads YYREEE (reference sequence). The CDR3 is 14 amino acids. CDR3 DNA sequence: TGTGCCAGCAGCTTGAGGGGGGGTCAAACTGAAGCTTTCTTT. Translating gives CASSLRGGQTEAFF.

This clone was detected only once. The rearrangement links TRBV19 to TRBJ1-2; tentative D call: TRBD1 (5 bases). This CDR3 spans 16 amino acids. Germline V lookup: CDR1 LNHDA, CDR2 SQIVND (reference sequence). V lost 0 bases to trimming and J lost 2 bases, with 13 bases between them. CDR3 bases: TGTGCCAGTAGTATAGACGCATCAGGGCCGAACTATGGCTACACCTTC. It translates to CASSIDASGPNYGYTF. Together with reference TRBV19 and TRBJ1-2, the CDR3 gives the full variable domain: DGGITQSPKYLFRKEGQNVTLSCEQNLNHDAMYWYRQDPGQGLRLIYYSQIVNDFQKGDIAEGYSVSREKKESFPLTVTSAQKNPTAFYLCASSIDASGPNYGYTFGSGTRLTVV.

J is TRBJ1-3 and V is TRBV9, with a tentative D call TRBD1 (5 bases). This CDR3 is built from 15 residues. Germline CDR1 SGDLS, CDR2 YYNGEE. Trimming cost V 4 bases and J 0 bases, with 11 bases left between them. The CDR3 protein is CASSPRQISGNTIYF. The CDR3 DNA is TGTGCCAGCAGCCCCCGACAGATCTCTGGAAACACCATATATTTT.

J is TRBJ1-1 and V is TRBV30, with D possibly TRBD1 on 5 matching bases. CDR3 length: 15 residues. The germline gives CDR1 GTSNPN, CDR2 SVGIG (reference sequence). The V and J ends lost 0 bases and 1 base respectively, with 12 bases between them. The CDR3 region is CAWSVAGRWNTEAFF. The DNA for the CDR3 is TGTGCCTGGAGTGTAGCAGGGCGTTGGAACACTGAAGCTTTCTTT.

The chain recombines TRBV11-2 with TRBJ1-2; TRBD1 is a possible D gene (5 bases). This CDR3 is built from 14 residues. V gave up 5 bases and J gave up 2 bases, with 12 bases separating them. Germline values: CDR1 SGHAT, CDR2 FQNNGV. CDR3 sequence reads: CASSPSGGNYGYTF. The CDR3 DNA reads TGTGCCAGCAGCCCCTCGGGGGGGAACTATGGCTACACCTTC.

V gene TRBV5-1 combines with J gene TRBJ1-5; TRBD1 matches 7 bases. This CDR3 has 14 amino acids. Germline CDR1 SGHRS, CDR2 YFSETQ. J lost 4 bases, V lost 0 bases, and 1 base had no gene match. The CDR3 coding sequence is TGCGCCAGCAGCTTGGGGACAGGAAATCAGCCCCAGCATTTT. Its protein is CASSLGTGNQPQHF.

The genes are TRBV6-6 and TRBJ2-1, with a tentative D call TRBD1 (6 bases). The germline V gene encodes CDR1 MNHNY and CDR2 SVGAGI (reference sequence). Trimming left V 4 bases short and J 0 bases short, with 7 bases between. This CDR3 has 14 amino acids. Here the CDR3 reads CASSLGGSYNEQFF. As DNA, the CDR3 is TGTGCCAGCAGTTTAGGGGGCTCCTACAATGAGCAGTTCTTC.

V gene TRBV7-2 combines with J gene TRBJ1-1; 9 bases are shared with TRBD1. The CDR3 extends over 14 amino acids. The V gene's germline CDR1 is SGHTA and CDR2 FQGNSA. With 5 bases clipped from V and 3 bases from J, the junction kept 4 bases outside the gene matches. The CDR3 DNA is TGTGCCAGCAGCCCTGGGACAGGGTACACTGAAGCTTTCTTT. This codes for CASSPGTGYTEAFF. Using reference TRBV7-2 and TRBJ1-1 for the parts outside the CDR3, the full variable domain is GAGVSQSPSNKVTEKGKDVELRCDPISGHTALYWYRQSLGQGLEFLIYFQGNSAPDKSGLPSDRFSAERTGGSVSTLTIQRTQQEDSAVYLCASSPGTGYTEAFFGQGTRLTVV.

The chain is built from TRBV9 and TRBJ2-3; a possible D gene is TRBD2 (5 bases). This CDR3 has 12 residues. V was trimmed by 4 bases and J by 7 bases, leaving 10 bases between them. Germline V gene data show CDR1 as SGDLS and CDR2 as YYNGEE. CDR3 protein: CASSPTRNTQYF. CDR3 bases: TGTGCCAGCAGCCCTACTAGGAATACGCAGTATTTT.

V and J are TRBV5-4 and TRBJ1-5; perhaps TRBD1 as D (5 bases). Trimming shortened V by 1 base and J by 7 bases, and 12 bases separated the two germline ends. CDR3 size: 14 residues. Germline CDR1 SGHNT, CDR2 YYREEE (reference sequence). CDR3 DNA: TGTGCCAGCAGCTTGCCAGGGAAGGGCCAGCCCCAGCATTTT. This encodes CASSLPGKGQPQHF.

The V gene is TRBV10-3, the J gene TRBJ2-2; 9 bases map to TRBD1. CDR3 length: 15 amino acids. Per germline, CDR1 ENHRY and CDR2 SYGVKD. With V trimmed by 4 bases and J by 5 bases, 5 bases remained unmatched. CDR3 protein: CAISVQGARTGELFF. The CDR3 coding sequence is TGTGCCATCAGTGTACAGGGGGCGAGAACCGGGGAGCTGTTTTTT.

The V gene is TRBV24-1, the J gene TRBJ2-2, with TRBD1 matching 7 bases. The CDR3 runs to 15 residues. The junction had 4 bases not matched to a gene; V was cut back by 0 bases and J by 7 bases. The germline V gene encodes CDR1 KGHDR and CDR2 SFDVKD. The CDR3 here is CATSDLDRVSGELFF. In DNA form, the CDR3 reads TGTGCCACCAGTGATTTGGACAGGGTTAGCGGGGAGCTGTTTTTT.

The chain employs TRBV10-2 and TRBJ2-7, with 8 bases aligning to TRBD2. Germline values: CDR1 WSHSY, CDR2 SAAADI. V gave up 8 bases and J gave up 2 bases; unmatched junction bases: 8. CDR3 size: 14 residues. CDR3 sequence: CASQPGGGTYEQYV. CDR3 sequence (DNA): TGCGCCAGCCAGCCCGGGGGGGGTACCTACGAGCAGTACGTC.

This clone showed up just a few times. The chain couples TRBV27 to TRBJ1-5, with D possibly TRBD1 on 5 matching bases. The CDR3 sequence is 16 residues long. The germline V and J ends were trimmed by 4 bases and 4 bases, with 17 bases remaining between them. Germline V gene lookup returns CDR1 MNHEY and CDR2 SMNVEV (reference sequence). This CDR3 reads CASSSGVAGYNQPQHF. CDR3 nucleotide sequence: TGTGCCAGCAGTTCCGGAGTGGCAGGGTATAATCAGCCCCAGCATTTT.

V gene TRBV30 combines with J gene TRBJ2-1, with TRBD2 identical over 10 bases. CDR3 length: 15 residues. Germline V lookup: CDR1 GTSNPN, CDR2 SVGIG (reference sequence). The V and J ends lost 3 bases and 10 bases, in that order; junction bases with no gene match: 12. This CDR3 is CAWRPGGLAQGEQFF. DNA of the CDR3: TGTGCCTGGAGACCTGGGGGACTAGCGCAGGGAGAGCAGTTCTTC.

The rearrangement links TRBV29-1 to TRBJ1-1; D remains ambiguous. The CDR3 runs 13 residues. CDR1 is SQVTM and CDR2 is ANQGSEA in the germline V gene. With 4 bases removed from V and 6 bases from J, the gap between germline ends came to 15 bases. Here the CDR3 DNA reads TGCAGCGTTGGAACAGACCGTAACCCTGAAGCTTTCTTT. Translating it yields CSVGTDRNPEAFF.

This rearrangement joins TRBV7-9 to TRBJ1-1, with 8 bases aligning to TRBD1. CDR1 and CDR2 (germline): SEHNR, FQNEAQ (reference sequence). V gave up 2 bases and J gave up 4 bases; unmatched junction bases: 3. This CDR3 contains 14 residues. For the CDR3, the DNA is TGTGCCAGCAGCTTACAGGGGGCGCCCACTGAAGCTTTCTTT. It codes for CASSLQGAPTEAFF.

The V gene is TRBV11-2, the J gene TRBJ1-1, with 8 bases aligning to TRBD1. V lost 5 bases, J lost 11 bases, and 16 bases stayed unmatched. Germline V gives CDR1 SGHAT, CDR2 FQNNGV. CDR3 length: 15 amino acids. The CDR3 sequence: CASSAPLGQGAWAFF. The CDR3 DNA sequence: TGTGCCAGCAGCGCCCCGCTTGGGCAGGGGGCCTGGGCTTTCTTT.

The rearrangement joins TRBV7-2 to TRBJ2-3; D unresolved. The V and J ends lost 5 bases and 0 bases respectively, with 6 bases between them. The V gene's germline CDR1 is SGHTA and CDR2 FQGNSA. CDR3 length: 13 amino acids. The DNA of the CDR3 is TGTGCCAGCAGCCCCGGGAGCACAGATACGCAGTATTTT. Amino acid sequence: CASSPGSTDTQYF.